This T cell receptor (beta chain) was recorded in a study of cytomegalovirus exposure and HLA in healthy donors (dated by TCRdb to 2015 to 2018). Background on the whole study: According to an earlier analysis of 587 of the donors, 150 million to 200 million T cells yielded 95 million to 140 million unique TCR beta sequences and about 300 Gb of sequence data. Across under 500 genotyped donors of the cohort, an average of about 240,000 unique TCR beta nucleotide sequences per donor were sequenced, and approximately 17% of those sequences were non-productive. Besides the first cohort of 500 to 700 subjects, a separate validation cohort made up of about 120 different subjects was used. The study aimed to test whether cataloging public T cell receptors could reveal signatures of past pathogen exposure. Around 330 gigabases of sequencing data and 70 million to 95 million unique TCR sequences made up an early release that covered nearly 650 HLA-typed donors. Donor age, sex, ethnicity and CMV serostatus were compiled together with the repertoire data. Both class I and class II loci were covered by HLA typing, at four-digit resolution. The number of donors typed differed by locus, with about 629-630 for A, B, C, DRB1 and DQB1, over 500 for DQA1, some 570 for DPA1, and 450 to 480 for DPB1. A handful of DR-DQ haplotypes were treated as single units for association and clustering because of strong linkage in the cohort. In a later analysis, previously published TCR beta repertoires from 550 to 700 donors were re-analyzed and high-resolution HLA genotyping was added so that TCR occurrence patterns could be studied. In the later analysis, no new phenotypic data were used to find candidate immune exposures; instead, reliance was placed on TCR beta sequences and their occurrence across donors. In an earlier analysis of more than 550 of the donors, high-throughput TCR beta sequencing was used to judge whether each TCR beta V gene segment behaved as functional or pseudogenic. Of the 300 to 500 genotyped donors, 65% to 90% were placed in the genetic ancestry cluster associated with self-reported Caucasian donors. The T cell repertoires of 700 or so subjects were profiled by immunosequencing and related to cytomegalovirus serostatus. To predict cytomegalovirus infection status, the study brought together high-throughput TCR immunosequencing, statistical association of individual TCRs with disease status, and machine learning. Every repertoire in the discovery cohort had been generated on one and the same sequencing platform. A later genetic analysis used genome-wide SNP genotypes for about 60% of the 666 donors, treating that subset as a discovery cohort.

The method behind the library was the immunoSEQ multiplex PCR assay. A mixture of 60 forward primers for TCR Vbeta segments and 13 reverse primers for TCR Jbeta segments was used in the multiplex PCR. Amplification of the CDR3 region of rearranged TCR beta genes was performed with a multiplex PCR assay on genomic DNA. On the Illumina HiSeq System, the amplified TCR beta libraries were sequenced as 87-base-pair reads. The study's processing was this. In a later analysis, around 80 million unique TCR beta chains were counted across the approximately 640 repertoires, and about 10 million of these chains were shared by at least two donors. Raw reads were error-corrected and collapsed into unique sequences by a nearest-neighbor algorithm in which closely related sequences were merged to remove PCR and sequencing errors. V, D and J gene segments were assigned by aligning CDR3 sequences to IMGT reference sequences. For a sequence to be retained, at least a six-nucleotide match to both a V gene segment and a J gene segment was required. Rearrangements were called productive when the CDR3 lacked stop codons and stayed in frame with V and J; all others were non-productive. Following IMGT convention, CDR3 was defined as the stretch from the second conserved V-encoded cysteine to the conserved J-encoded phenylalanine. The earlier analysis of about 620 of the donors excluded sequences that lacked an unambiguous match to a single V gene segment. In an earlier analysis of some 590 of the donors, a V segment was called functional when productive rearrangements were above 56.7%, and segregating when the standard deviation between donors exceeded 5%. A statistical classification framework was developed to diagnose cytomegalovirus status using the catalog of TCR beta chain sequences. A later analysis assigned V and J genes by comparing TCR nucleotide sequences with IMGT/GENE-DB human TR gene sequences. A later analysis assigned CDR3 sequences and most-parsimonious VDJ recombination scenarios with the TCRdist pipeline. In a later analysis, each TCR beta chain was defined by its CDR3 amino acid sequence together with its V-gene family, and reads lacking a unique V-gene family were excluded. In a later analysis, around 600 highly shared, low-generation-probability nucleotide sequences were removed to address suspected cross-contamination and a sequencing artifact. A later analysis calculated a clonal expansion index for each public chain from normalized within-repertoire ranks of inferred template counts. Generation probabilities in a later analysis came from a VDJ recombination model fitted to out-of-frame rearrangements, and those results were checked against IGoR. Hypergeometric tests were used in a later analysis to score TCR-TCR, TCR-HLA and TCR-CMV co-occurrence, with a repertoire-size bias correction applied to the TCR pairs. A later analysis estimated false discovery rates by permuting HLA or CMV assignments 20 times. In a later analysis, co-occurring TCRs were grouped using DBSCAN, with TCRdist sequence similarity added in when clustering inside HLA-allele-positive subsets. For co-occurrence clustering, repertoires with fewer than 30,000 or more than 120,000 public chains were excluded, along with roughly five repertoires with anomalous nucleotide sharing. Not all clones reach the TCRdb copy of this immuneACCESS table, which keeps in-frame sequences only. Checked studies attribute under half of the gap to unresolved V genes and leave the rest unexplained. The V and J calls and the clone size are those of that table, but D and trimming were determined from the DNA. The sample table gives about 74,000 clones. The top ten hold 6% to 8% of the sample.

Here is what the overall study found, with its caveats: In this cohort, only TCR beta chains were sequenced, and detectable features were limited by the absence of alpha or paired-chain data. A later analysis found that most CMV-associated TCR beta chains appeared HLA-restricted, with HLA associations seemingly driven largely by CMV exposure. CMV serostatus was the only immune exposure information available for the cohort. According to a later analysis, parvovirus B19, influenza, CMV and Epstein-Barr virus appeared linked to several top co-occurrence clusters. In a later analysis, some 18,000 TCR beta sequences were associated with specific HLA alleles at a false discovery rate of 0.05. Presence/absence analyses assumed roughly uniform sequencing depth across donors, an assumption that may not hold. V-gene and J-gene trimming of TCR beta chains was associated with a missense DCLRE1C variant in a later genetic analysis, and the association was replicated in an independent cohort. In an earlier analysis of approximately 590 of the donors, most TCR beta V segments appeared in productive rearrangements about 87% or about 30% of the time, broadly matching IMGT annotations. In both the original and validation cohorts, the classifier was reported to diagnose cytomegalovirus status with high specificity and sensitivity. A total of roughly 160 TCR beta chains were listed by the study as associated with cytomegalovirus. Strong co-occurrence of HLA alleles, especially DR and DQ, made assigning TCR associations to individual alleles difficult. According to the authors, the approach could potentially be generalized to other disease states and immunological phenotypes. A group of highly shared sequence variants was considered likely to be a technical artifact of the sequencing pipeline. Because counts were too low, roughly 18 rarely observed V segments, including chromosome 9 orphons, were left out of the earlier analysis of roughly 600 of the donors. Correlated functional status among segregating V segments might reflect linkage disequilibrium, but an unknown experimental factor could not be ruled out. A later analysis found that HLA-associated TCR beta chains were more clonally expanded and had lower generation probabilities than equally common non-associated chains. Most TCR sequences were seen in very few donors, while some public TCRs were found in many individuals. In a later analysis, TCR association rates were found to vary across HLA loci, with the most associated TCRs seen for DRB1 alleles and the fewest for HLA-C alleles. Three of the identified cytomegalovirus-associated TCR beta chains were confirmed in vitro to be specific for cytomegalovirus antigens. HLA typing was unavailable for some donors at each locus, so association tests used only the typed subset. A further reported finding was that TCR beta sequences accurately predicted the HLA-A and HLA-B alleles for most subjects in the first cohort. Compared with the roughly 700-donor mean, donors in an Asian-associated ancestry cluster had fewer N-insertions in productive TCRs, according to a later genetic analysis.

The cohort comprised around 690 healthy bone marrow donors. At the time of sampling, every cohort member was nominally healthy, though immune exposures that went unrecorded were likely present. The donor was CMV seropositive and belonged to the group of 250 to 300 seropositive cohort members. A peripheral blood sample was collected from each donor, and TCR beta sequencing was performed on peripheral blood mononuclear cells. Genomic DNA was extracted from the blood cell samples with the Qiagen DNeasy Blood Extraction Kit. Worth noting for this clone: Its antigen is not yet known.

The sample comprised PBMCs. This TCR came from a female donor in good health and CMV-seropositive.

The CDR3 protein: CASSLGLPQTYEQYF. The nucleotide sequence is given as TGTGCCAGCAGCTTAGGACTCCCTCAAACCTACGAGCAGTACTTC. The chain is encoded by TRBV13 joined to TRBJ2-7, with no confidently assigned D gene. Including the terminal cysteine and phenylalanine, the CDR3 comprises 15 residues. Only the CDR3 DNA stays, 45 bases, in frame from base 1. V drops 0 bases and J drops 2 bases, leaving 11 bases in between. The CDR1 and CDR2 encoded by the germline V gene (reference sequence) are PRHDT and FYEKMQ.